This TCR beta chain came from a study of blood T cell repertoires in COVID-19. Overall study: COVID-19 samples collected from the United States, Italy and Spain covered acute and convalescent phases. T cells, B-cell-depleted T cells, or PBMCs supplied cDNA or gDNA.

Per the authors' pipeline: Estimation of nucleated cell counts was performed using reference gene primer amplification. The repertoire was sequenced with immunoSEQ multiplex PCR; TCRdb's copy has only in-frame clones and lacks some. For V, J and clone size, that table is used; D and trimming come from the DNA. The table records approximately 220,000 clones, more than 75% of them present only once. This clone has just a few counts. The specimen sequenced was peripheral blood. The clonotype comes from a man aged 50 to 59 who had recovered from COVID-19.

CDR3 nucleotide sequence: TGTGCCAGCAGGGCGGGACAGGCTAACTATGGCTACACCTTC. It is translated as CASRAGQANYGYTF. The rearrangement links TRBV28 to TRBJ1-2; 8 nucleotides line up with TRBD1. With 6 bases clipped from V and 0 bases from J, the junction kept 3 bases outside the gene matches. The CDR3 spans 14 residues. Germline V gene lookup returns CDR1 MDHEN and CDR2 SYDVKM.